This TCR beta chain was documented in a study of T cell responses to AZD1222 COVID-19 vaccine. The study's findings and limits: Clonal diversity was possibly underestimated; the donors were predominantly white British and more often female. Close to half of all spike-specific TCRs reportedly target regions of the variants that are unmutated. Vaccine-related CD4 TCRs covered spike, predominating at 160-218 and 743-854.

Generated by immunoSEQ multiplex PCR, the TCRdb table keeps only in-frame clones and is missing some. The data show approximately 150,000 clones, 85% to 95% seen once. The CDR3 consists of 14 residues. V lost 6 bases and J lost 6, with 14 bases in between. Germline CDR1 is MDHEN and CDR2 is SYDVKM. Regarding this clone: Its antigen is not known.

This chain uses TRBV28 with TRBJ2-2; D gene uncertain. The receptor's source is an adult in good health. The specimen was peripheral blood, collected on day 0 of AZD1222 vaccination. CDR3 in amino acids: CASSHGLDSGELFF. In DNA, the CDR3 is TGTGCCAGCAGCCACGGGCTAGATTCCGGGGAGCTGTTTTTT.